These T cell receptor beta chains were read from a single sample in a study of human T cells and chemical hapten exposure. Via MiXCR, TCRdb re-called the RACE reads, giving one row per CDR3 protein. The repertoire includes about 300,000 distinct CDR3 sequences, over 5% of them detected once, and over 7% sits in the top ten. The source was whole blood, collected in connection with sensitization to the hapten diphenylcyclopropenone (DPC). These receptors were obtained from a woman aged 18-35 years with alopecia areata. Some clones in this sample may be carry-over from other donors' samples. Each CDR3 is given with its conserved first and last residue. The D gene is left open where the match is weak. Not every row has a clone size; where given, it reads once, few, many or a size class.

d_call j_call clone_size v_call cdr3_nt cdr3_aa
NA TRBJ1-3 many TRBV20-1 TGCAGTGCTAGAAAGGACGGACTCTCTGGAAACACCATATATTTT CSARKDGLSGNTIYF
TRBD2 TRBJ2-3 NA TRBV7-6 TGTGCCAGCAGTCTGGAACGGGGACTAGCGGGGGGGCACTCTAGCACAGATACGCAGTATTTT CASSLERGLAGGHSSTDTQYF
NA TRBJ1-4 few TRBV12-3/TRBV12-4 TGTGCCAGCAGTTTAGAGTGGGCAGGGCGGGCAACTAATGAAAAACTGTTTTTT CASSLEWAGRATNEKLFF
NA TRBJ1-6 many TRBV20-1 TGCAGTGCTGCTCGGGGGGCAGGGGATTCACCCCTCCACTTT CSAARGAGDSPLHF
NA TRBJ1-1 few TRBV6-5 TGTGCCAGCAGTTACTCGTCCAACCAGGGGAGCACTGAAGCTTTCTTT CASSYSSNQGSTEAFF
TRBD1 TRBJ1-3 many TRBV7-9 TGTGCCAGCAGCTTAGTCGCCGGACAGGGGTTTGGAAACACCATATATTTT CASSLVAGQGFGNTIYF
NA TRBJ1-2 few TRBV15 TGTGCCACCAGCAGGGGCAGCAGGGGTTTAAGAAGACTTGGGTATGGCTACACCTTC CATSRGSRGLRRLGYGYTF
NA TRBJ1-1 many TRBV12-3/TRBV12-4 TGTGCCAGCAGTTTGTCGGACAGTACCACTGAAGCTTTCTTT CASSLSDSTTEAFF
NA TRBJ1-1 NA TRBV7-9 TGTGCCCTAAGTCGGTTCATGAACACTGAAGCTTTCTTT CALSRFMNTEAFF
NA TRBJ2-6 NA TRBV15 TGTGCCACCAGCAGAGTAGGAGTCGGGGCCAACGTCCTGACTTTC CATSRVGVGANVLTF
NA TRBJ2-3 few TRBV11-2 TGTGCCAGCAGCTCCTTGACAGGGAGGGGTACGCAGTATTTT CASSSLTGRGTQYF
NA TRBJ2-3 many TRBV7-2 TGTGCCAGCAGCTTACCAAGGATAGATACGCAGTATTTT CASSLPRIDTQYF
NA TRBJ1-2 many TRBV20-1 TGCAGTGATAATGGCTACACCTTC CSDNGYTF
NA TRBJ2-5 NA TRBV2 TGTGCCAGCAGGGTGGGCGGCAGTGGAGAGACCCAGTACTTC CASRVGGSGETQYF
TRBD1 TRBJ1-2 few TRBV7-8 TGTGCCAGCAGCTTCACCGGGACAGGGGGCATGTATGGCTACACCTTC CASSFTGTGGMYGYTF
NA TRBJ1-1 NA TRBV29-1 TGCAGCATTGTGGGGGCCGCCAGAGAAGCTTTCTTT CSIVGAAREAFF
TRBD1 TRBJ2-1 NA TRBV9 TGTGCCAGCAGCCTACCCCGACAGGGGGGCCCCAATGAGCAGTTCTTC CASSLPRQGGPNEQFF
NA TRBJ2-3 many TRBV2 TGTGCCAGCCGAAACCTGGGGGTCGATACGCAGTATTTT CASRNLGVDTQYF
NA TRBJ1-2 many TRBV7-8 TGTGCCAGCAGCTTAGTCTCGGACAGCAATCTCTATGGCTACACCTTC CASSLVSDSNLYGYTF
NA TRBJ1-1 NA TRBV7-9 TGTGCCAGCAGCTTTACAGGGTCCCTCGGAGCTTTCTTT CASSFTGSLGAFF
NA TRBJ1-1 many TRBV10-3 TGTGCCATCAGTGACAAAGGGGACACTGAAGCTTTCTTT CAISDKGDTEAFF